This TCR beta chain was identified during a study of T cells in Graves' hyperthyroidism and ophthalmopathy. Study outcomes and limitations: In blood, most of the thyroid clonotypes expanded above 0.001 were also present.

The V and J ends lost 6 bases and 2 bases, in that order; junction bases with no gene match: 1. The V gene's germline CDR1 is ENHRY and CDR2 SYGVKD. This CDR3 spans 13 amino acids. The source material, RNA transcripts, was used to amplify TCR beta CDR3 regions. With the HTBI primer set, the TCR CDR3 went through a first round of RT-PCR. Each CDR3 protein is one row after TCRdb ran MiXCR on the multiplex PCR reads. The sample consists of 540,000 or so distinct CDR3 sequences, around 46% of them appearing once. Note on this clonotype: Its target is unknown.

The chain links TRBV10-3 to TRBJ2-7; 10 bases line up with TRBD2. The specimen was peripheral blood or thyroid tissue (not recorded which). This TCR was recovered from an adult woman with Graves' disease, either hyperthyroidism or ophthalmopathy (not recorded which). The CDR3 loop is CAIRTSGPYEQYF. The DNA of the CDR3 is TGTGCCATCAGGACTAGCGGGCCCTACGAGCAGTACTTC.